The clone carrying this T cell receptor (beta chain) was counted a single time. Its cognate antigen is unknown. The table came from immunoSEQ multiplex PCR; TCRdb's copy has only in-frame clones and leaves some out. The sample includes about 120,000 clones, over 85% of them seen just once. This sample stems from a study of T cell responses to AZD1222 COVID-19 vaccine. Study-wide background: Second doses that came at about 4 or about 12 weeks were put together.

Germline-derived CDR1 and CDR2 are SGDLS and YYNGEE. The CDR3 is 17 residues long. The germline V and J ends were trimmed by 0 bases and 4 bases, with 19 bases remaining between them. The study's findings and limits: Among AZD1222 vaccinees, only six or seven were seropositive at baseline. It should be noted that donors were predominantly white British and more often female, and clonal diversity was possibly underestimated.

This TCR was sampled from an adult in good health. Sequencing used peripheral blood, obtained on day 0 of AZD1222 vaccination. V gene TRBV9 combines with J gene TRBJ1-2; D gene unclear. CDR3 in DNA: TGTGCCAGCAGCGTAGCTAATCGCGCAGAGATAATCTATGGCTACACCTTC. The encoded protein is CASSVANRAEIIYGYTF.